This T cell receptor beta chain was captured by sequencing in a study of blood T cells in healthy people across ages. The CDR3 consists of 16 residues. The V segment lost 5 bases and the J segment 9 bases; nucleotides outside the gene matches: 13. PCR was performed a second time for about 7 to 11 cycles using a sample-barcoded 5' primer and a J-beta primer mix. TCRdb processed the 5' RACE reads anew with MiXCR; each CDR3 protein has one entry. The sample lists some 760,000 distinct CDR3 sequences, 25% occurring once. This same sample was also part of a study on T cells of mothers and their children.

The chain uses TRBV12-3 or TRBV12-4 and TRBJ2-1, with TRBD2 matching over 10 bases. This receptor was identified in a boy between 10 and 17 years old in good health. The specimen sequenced was blood. The CDR3: CASSPSSSGRRAEQFF. CDR3 in DNA: TGTGCCAGCAGTCCCTCTTCTAGCGGGAGAAGGGCTGAGCAGTTCTTC.